This entry lists 21 T cell receptor beta chains sequenced from one sample in a study of blood T cell repertoires in COVID-19. Data came from immunoSEQ multiplex PCR; TCRdb stores just in-frame clones and leaves some out. Of just over 350,000 clones in the sample, roughly 87% were seen once. The specimen sequenced was PBMCs or T cells enriched from blood (not recorded which). These TCRs come from a woman aged 25 to 39 who had recovered from COVID-19.

This clone was found once. The chain uses TRBV21-1 and TRBJ1-2; TRBD1 reflects the table's D call only, with no check against the DNA. TRBV21-1 represents a pseudogene. This CDR3 has 15 residues. CDR3 protein: CASSKAPTGHEGYTF. DNA for the CDR3: TGTGCCAGCAGCAAAGCCCCAACAGGGCATGAAGGCTACACCTTC.

This sequence joins TRBV19 and TRBJ1-1, with 7 bases aligning to TRBD1. Germline trimming cut 6 bases from V and 1 base from J; bases unmatched to any gene: 8. The CDR3 totals 15 residues. Germline V lookup: CDR1 LNHDA, CDR2 SQIVND (reference sequence). The CDR3 sequence is CASRTGLSENTEAFF. The CDR3 bases are TGTGCCAGTAGGACAGGGCTTAGTGAGAACACTGAAGCTTTCTTT.

V and J are TRBV7-9 and TRBJ2-7; D remains ambiguous. The V end was cut by 3 bases, the J end by 7 bases, with 13 bases between. The CDR3 runs 13 residues. Germline V gives CDR1 SEHNR, CDR2 FQNEAQ (reference sequence). CDR3 nucleotide sequence: TGTGCCAGCAGCTTTCTCCTCCTCGGGGAGCAGTACTTC. It is translated as CASSFLLLGEQYF. The full variable domain, in which reference TRBV7-9 and TRBJ2-7 provide the parts outside the CDR3, is DTGVSQNPRHKITKRGQNVTFRCDPISEHNRLYWYRQTLGQGPEFLTYFQNEAQLEKSRLLSDRFSAERPKGSFSTLEIQRTEQGDSAMYLCASSFLLLGEQYFGPGTRLTVT.

The chain is built from TRBV29-1 and TRBJ1-2; TRBD1 is a possible D gene (5 bases). V gave up 6 bases and J gave up 4 bases, with 21 bases separating them. CDR3 length: 15 amino acids. In germline, CDR1 is SQVTM, CDR2 ANQGSEA. CDR3 coding DNA: TGCAGCGTGGCCACGTTGTTCGGGGGGGGCTATGGCTACACCTTC. Translation gives CSVATLFGGGYGYTF.

CDR3 bases: TGTGCCAGCAGCGTGGAGGGGAACACCGGGGAGCTGTTTTTT. It yields the protein CASSVEGNTGELFF. V and J are TRBV9 and TRBJ2-2; a weak D match, TRBD2 (6 bases). This CDR3 contains 14 residues. The germline V gene has CDR1 SGDLS and CDR2 YYNGEE. V was cut by 2 bases and J by 1 base, with 6 bases left in between.

The V call is TRBV5-1, the J call TRBJ1-4; a weak D match, TRBD1 (6 bases). CDR3 length: 15 residues. The germline V gene encodes CDR1 SGHRS and CDR2 YFSETQ. Trimming pared 0 bases from V and 8 bases from J, leaving 14 bases between. CDR3 residues: CASSLDGGAQEKLFF. The CDR3 DNA reads TGCGCCAGCAGCTTGGATGGGGGGGCGCAGGAAAAACTGTTTTTT.

V gene TRBV19 combines with J gene TRBJ1-5; the match to TRBD1 covers 9 bases. The CDR3 spans 14 residues. The J segment lost 6 bases and the V segment lost 4 bases, leaving 4 bases of the junction unmatched. The germline CDR1 and CDR2 sequences are LNHDA and SQIVND (reference sequence). CDR3 region: CASSTQGAGQPQHF. As DNA, the CDR3 is TGTGCCAGTAGTACACAGGGGGCTGGTCAGCCCCAGCATTTT.

The chain employs TRBV2 and TRBJ1-2; 11 bases are a match to TRBD1. J gave up 4 bases and V 8 bases, and 6 bases lay outside the gene matches. This CDR3 is built from 14 residues. In germline, CDR1 is SNHLY, CDR2 FYNNEI. CDR3 sequence (DNA): TGTGCCAGCCGTCAGGGGACAGGGGGCTATGGCTACACCTTC. This encodes CASRQGTGGYGYTF.

This sequence joins TRBV27 and TRBJ2-7; 11 nucleotides agree with TRBD1. Germline lookup yields CDR1 MNHEY and CDR2 SMNVEV (reference sequence). The trim removed 2 bases at V and 7 bases at J, leaving 4 bases unmatched. The CDR3 contains 14 residues. CDR3 coding DNA: TGTGCCAGCAGTTTAGGGACAGGGGGTAAAGAGCAGTACTTC. This gives the protein CASSLGTGGKEQYF.

In this sample, this clone turned up a few times. The V gene is TRBV5-5, the J gene TRBJ1-6; TRBD1 is a possible D gene (6 bases). The germline V gene has CDR1 SGHKS and CDR2 YYEKEE (reference sequence). Trimming removed 6 bases at V and 13 bases at J, with 20 bases between. The CDR3 has 14 amino acids. The CDR3 bases are TGTGCCAGCACCCTAGGGACACCACCTCTCCCCCTCCACTTT. This gives the protein CASTLGTPPLPLHF. Combining the CDR3 with reference TRBV5-5 and TRBJ1-6 gives the whole variable domain DAGVTQSPTHLIKTRGQQVTLRCSPISGHKSVSWYQQVLGQGPQFIFQYYEKEERGRGNFPDRFSARQFPNYSSELNVNALLLGDSALYLCASTLGTPPLPLHFGNGTRLTVT.

This clone is a singleton in its sample. This chain connects TRBV7-9 to TRBJ2-7; 11 bases agree with TRBD2. V shed 5 bases, J shed 2 bases, and the junction held 5 bases outside the gene matches. The CDR3 covers 15 residues. Germline V gives CDR1 SEHNR, CDR2 FQNEAQ (reference sequence). CDR3 DNA: TGTGCCAGCAGCCACGCACTAGCGGGGGCCTACGAGCAGTACTTC. The encoded protein is CASSHALAGAYEQYF. Based on the CDR3 plus reference TRBV7-9 and TRBJ2-7, the full variable domain is DTGVSQNPRHKITKRGQNVTFRCDPISEHNRLYWYRQTLGQGPEFLTYFQNEAQLEKSRLLSDRFSAERPKGSFSTLEIQRTEQGDSAMYLCASSHALAGAYEQYFGPGTRLTVT.

The chain joins TRBV11-2 to TRBJ2-7; 7 positions agree with TRBD2. This CDR3 spans 14 amino acids. Germline trimming cut 4 bases from V and 6 bases from J; bases unmatched to any gene: 9. From germline, CDR1 is SGHAT and CDR2 FQNNGV. The CDR3 DNA is TGTGCCAGCAGCTGGACTAGACAGATGGCCGAGCAGTACTTC. This sequence encodes CASSWTRQMAEQYF.

The table lists this clone with a few counts. This chain connects TRBV28 to TRBJ2-2; D gene ambiguous. Between the trimmed V and J ends, which lost 6 bases and 8 bases, there was a span of 10 bases. The CDR3 totals 12 residues. Germline CDR1 and CDR2: MDHEN and SYDVKM. CDR3 protein: CASSNFRGELFF. DNA for the CDR3: TGTGCCAGCAGCAATTTTCGGGGGGAGCTGTTTTTT.

The CDR3: CASSTGSNQPQHF. For the CDR3, the DNA is TGTGCCAGCAGCACCGGGAGCAATCAGCCCCAGCATTTT. V and J are TRBV11-2 and TRBJ1-5; the D is unclear. Germline lookup yields CDR1 SGHAT and CDR2 FQNNGV. V was pared by 5 bases and J by 1 base, with 6 bases between. This CDR3 is 13 amino acids long.

The chain uses TRBV11-2 and TRBJ1-1, with a tentative D call TRBD1 (5 bases). This CDR3 has 16 amino acids. Trimming cost V 9 bases and J 0 bases, with 20 bases left between them. From germline, CDR1 is SGHAT and CDR2 FQNNGV. CDR3 bases: TGTGCCAGTCAGGGTTGGTCGGGAGCGTTGAACACTGAAGCTTTCTTT. Translation: CASQGWSGALNTEAFF.

J is TRBJ2-7 and V is TRBV27; D possibly corresponds to TRBD2 (7 bases). V lost 6 bases to trimming and J lost 6 bases, with 15 bases between them. The length of the CDR3 is 13 residues. Germline assignment: CDR1 MNHEY and CDR2 SMNVEV (reference sequence). CDR3 in DNA: TGTGCCAGCAGAAGGGGGGGGCCGGGCGAGCAGTACTTC. It encodes CASRRGGPGEQYF.

The chain uses TRBV10-1 and TRBJ2-7, with D perhaps TRBD2 (6 bases). This CDR3 spans 14 amino acids. Germline V gene sequence: CDR1 WNHNN, CDR2 SYGVQD (reference sequence). Trimming left V 4 bases short and J 5 bases short, with 15 bases between. The CDR3 DNA reads as TGCGCCAGCAGTGGGGGCCTCGGGGGTCACGAGCAGTACTTC. This sequence encodes CASSGGLGGHEQYF.

The genes are TRBV9 and TRBJ1-2, with 7 bases lining up with TRBD1. The ends lost 4 bases at V and 8 bases at J; junction bases unmatched: 8. Germline CDR1 reads SGDLS; CDR2 reads YYNGEE. The CDR3 consists of 13 residues. The CDR3 here is CASSNPGQPGYTF. CDR3 coding DNA: TGTGCCAGCAGCAACCCGGGACAGCCAGGCTACACCTTC. Using reference TRBV9 and TRBJ1-2 for the parts outside the CDR3, the full variable domain is DSGVTQTPKHLITATGQRVTLRCSPRSGDLSVYWYQQSLDQGLQFLIQYYNGEERAKGNILERFSAQQFPDLHSELNLSSLELGDSALYFCASSNPGQPGYTFGSGTRLTVV.

V is TRBV6-5 and J is TRBJ2-5; TRBD2 agrees at 8 bases. The CDR3 covers 15 residues. Trimming cost V 2 bases and J 4 bases; bases outside gene matches: 6. In germline, CDR1 is MNHEY, CDR2 SVGAGI. CDR3 sequence reads: CASSYRAGGIETQYF. CDR3 nucleotides: TGTGCCAGCAGTTACCGCGCGGGGGGAATAGAGACCCAGTACTTC.

The chain joins TRBV15 to TRBJ1-5; TRBD1 matches at 9 bases. This CDR3 is built from 14 residues. Trimming cost V 1 base and J 15 bases; bases outside gene matches: 10. CDR1 is LNHNV, CDR2 YYDKDF, per germline (reference sequence). Here the CDR3 reads CATSRGWGQGQAHF. The DNA of the CDR3 is TGTGCCACCAGCAGAGGTTGGGGACAGGGCCAGGCGCATTTT.

The CDR3 here is CASSPGDRARYTEAFF. CDR3 nucleotides: TGTGCCAGCAGCCCAGGGGACAGGGCGAGATACACTGAAGCTTTCTTT. This rearrangement joins TRBV7-9 to TRBJ1-1; 9 bases are shared with TRBD1. Germline V gene sequence: CDR1 SEHNR, CDR2 FQNEAQ (reference sequence). This CDR3 has 16 residues. J was trimmed by 3 bases and V by 5 bases; bases with no gene match: 10. Full variable domain (missing parts from reference TRBV7-9 and TRBJ1-1): DTGVSQNPRHKITKRGQNVTFRCDPISEHNRLYWYRQTLGQGPEFLTYFQNEAQLEKSRLLSDRFSAERPKGSFSTLEIQRTEQGDSAMYLCASSPGDRARYTEAFFGQGTRLTVV.